This T cell receptor beta chain is from a study of CD8 T cells in Susac syndrome. RNA was extracted with the RNeasy kit, and a quantity of roughly 0.5 to 1 ug was reverse transcribed using random hexamers. With immunoSEQ multiplex PCR, TCR beta CDR3 was amplified across 54 Vbeta and 13 Jbeta. TCRdb reprocessed the immunoSEQ multiplex PCR reads via MiXCR and lists one record per CDR3 protein. The table includes under 200,000 distinct CDR3 sequences, approximately 95% detected once. Sequencing of TCR beta was performed on blood CD8+ and CD4+ T cells. The CDR3 runs 15 residues. Trimming took off 0 bases at V and 7 bases at J, with 13 bases between the two ends. The germline CDR1 and CDR2 sequences are SNHLY and FYNNEI.

This clonotype originated in a human donor in good health. What was sequenced was CD4+ T cells from PBMCs. The rearrangement joins TRBV2 to TRBJ1-5, with D maybe TRBD1 (6 bases). For the CDR3, the DNA is TGTGCCAGCAGTGAAGCGCGGGGGGCAGGGCAGCCCCAGCATTTT. Translation: CASSEARGAGQPQHF. Using reference TRBV2 and TRBJ1-5 for the parts outside the CDR3, the full variable domain is EPEVTQTPSHQVTQMGQEVILRCVPISNHLYFYWYRQILGQKVEFLVSFYNNEISEKSEIFDDQFSVERPDGSNFTLKIRSTKLEDSAMYFCASSEARGAGQPQHFGDGTRLSIL.